This T cell receptor (beta chain) was sequenced in a study of blood T cell repertoires in COVID-19. Across the whole study: Italy, Spain and the United States were the sources of the convalescent and acute COVID-19 samples. In each case, the material was cDNA or gDNA derived from T cells, B-cell-depleted T cells, or PBMCs.

This clone turned up a few times. Authors' processing steps: Reference gene primer amplification gave nucleated cell count estimates. This table comes from immunoSEQ multiplex PCR, and its TCRdb copy is limited to in-frame clones, with some not included. V and J calls and clone size follow that table, whereas D and trimming were derived from the DNA. The data contain 60,000 to 85,000 clones, around 74% of them singletons. V dropped 2 bases and J dropped 4; count of bases not matched to a gene: 2. The CDR3 runs to 14 residues. Germline V lookup: CDR1 LNHDA, CDR2 SQIVND (reference sequence). Input material: peripheral blood. The receptor was derived from a man aged 65 to 85 with acute or convalescent COVID-19. The V call is TRBV19, the J call TRBJ2-3, with 8 bases that match TRBD2. The CDR3 protein is CASSITGGPDTQYF. Here the CDR3 DNA reads TGTGCCAGTAGTATAACGGGAGGGCCAGATACGCAGTATTTT.